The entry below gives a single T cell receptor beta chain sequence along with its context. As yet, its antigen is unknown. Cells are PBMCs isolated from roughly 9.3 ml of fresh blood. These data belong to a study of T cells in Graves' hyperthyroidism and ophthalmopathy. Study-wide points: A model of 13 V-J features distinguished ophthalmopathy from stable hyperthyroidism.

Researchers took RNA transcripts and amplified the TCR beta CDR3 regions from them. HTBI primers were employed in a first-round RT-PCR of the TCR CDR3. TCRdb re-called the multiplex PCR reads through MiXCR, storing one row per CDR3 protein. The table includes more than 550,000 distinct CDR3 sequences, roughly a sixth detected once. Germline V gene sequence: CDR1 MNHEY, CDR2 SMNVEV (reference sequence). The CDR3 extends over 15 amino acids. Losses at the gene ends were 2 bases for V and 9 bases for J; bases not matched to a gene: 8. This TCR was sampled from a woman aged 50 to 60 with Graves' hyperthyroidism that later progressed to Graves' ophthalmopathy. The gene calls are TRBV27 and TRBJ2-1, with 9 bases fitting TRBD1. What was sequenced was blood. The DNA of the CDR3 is TGTGCCAGCAGTTTAATTGGGACAGGGAAAGGTGAGCAGTTCTTC. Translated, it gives CASSLIGTGKGEQFF.